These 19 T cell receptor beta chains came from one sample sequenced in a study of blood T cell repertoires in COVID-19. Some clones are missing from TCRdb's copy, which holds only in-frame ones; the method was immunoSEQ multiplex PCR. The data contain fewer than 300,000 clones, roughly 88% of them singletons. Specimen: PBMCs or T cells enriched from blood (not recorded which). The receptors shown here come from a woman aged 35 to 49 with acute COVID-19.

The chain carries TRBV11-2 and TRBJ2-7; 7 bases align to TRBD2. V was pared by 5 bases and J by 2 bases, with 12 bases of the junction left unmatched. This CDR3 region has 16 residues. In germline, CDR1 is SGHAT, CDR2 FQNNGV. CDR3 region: CASSHLPAGPPYEQYV. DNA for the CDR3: TGTGCCAGCAGCCACCTACCAGCGGGACCGCCCTACGAGCAGTACGTC.

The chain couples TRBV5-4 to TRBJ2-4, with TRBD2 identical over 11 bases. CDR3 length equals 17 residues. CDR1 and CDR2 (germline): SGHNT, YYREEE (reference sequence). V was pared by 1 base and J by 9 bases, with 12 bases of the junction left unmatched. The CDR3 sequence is CASSLSLSSGRWVIQYF. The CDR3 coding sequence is TGTGCCAGCAGCTTGAGTCTTTCTAGCGGGAGGTGGGTCATTCAGTACTTC.

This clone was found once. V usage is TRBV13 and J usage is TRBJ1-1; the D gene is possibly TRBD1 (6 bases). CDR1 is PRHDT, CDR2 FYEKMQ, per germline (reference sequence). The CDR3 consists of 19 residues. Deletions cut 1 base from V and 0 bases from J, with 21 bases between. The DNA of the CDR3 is TGTGCCAGCAGCTTAGAGCCCTGGGGGCTGGTTACCTTGAACACTGAAGCTTTCTTT. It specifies CASSLEPWGLVTLNTEAFF.

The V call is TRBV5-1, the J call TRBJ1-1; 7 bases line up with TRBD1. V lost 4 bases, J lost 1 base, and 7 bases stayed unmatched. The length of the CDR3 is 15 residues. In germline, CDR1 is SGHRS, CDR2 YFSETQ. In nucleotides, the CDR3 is TGCGCCAGCAGCATACAGGGGTTGGAGAACACTGAAGCTTTCTTT. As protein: CASSIQGLENTEAFF.

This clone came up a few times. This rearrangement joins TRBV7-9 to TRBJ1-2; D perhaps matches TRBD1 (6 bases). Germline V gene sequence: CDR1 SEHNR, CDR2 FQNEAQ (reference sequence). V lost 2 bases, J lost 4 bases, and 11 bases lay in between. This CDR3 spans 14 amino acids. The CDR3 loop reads CASSLKTGSYGYTF. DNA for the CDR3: TGTGCCAGCAGCTTAAAGACAGGAAGCTATGGCTACACCTTC.

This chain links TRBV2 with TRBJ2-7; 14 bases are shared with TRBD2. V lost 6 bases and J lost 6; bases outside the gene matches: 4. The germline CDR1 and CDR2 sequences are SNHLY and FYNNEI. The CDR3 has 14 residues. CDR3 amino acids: CASRGLAGVGEQYV. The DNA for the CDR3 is TGTGCCAGCAGGGGACTAGCGGGAGTAGGCGAGCAGTACGTC.

The CDR3 loop reads CASSLAAGSTDTQYF. CDR3 nucleotide sequence: TGTGCCAGCAGCTTGGCGGCAGGGAGCACAGATACGCAGTATTTT. The chain uses TRBV5-4 and TRBJ2-3; a weak D match, TRBD1 (5 bases). The CDR3 is 15 residues long. V was cut by 0 bases and J by 0 bases, with 8 bases left in between. CDR1 is SGHNT, CDR2 YYREEE, per germline (reference sequence).

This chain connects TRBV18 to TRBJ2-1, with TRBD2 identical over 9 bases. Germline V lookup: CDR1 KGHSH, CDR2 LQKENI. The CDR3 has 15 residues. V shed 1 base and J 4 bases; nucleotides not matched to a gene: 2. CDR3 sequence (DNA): TGTGCCAGCTCACCACTGACTAGCGGTTACAATGAGCAGTTCTTC. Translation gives CASSPLTSGYNEQFF.

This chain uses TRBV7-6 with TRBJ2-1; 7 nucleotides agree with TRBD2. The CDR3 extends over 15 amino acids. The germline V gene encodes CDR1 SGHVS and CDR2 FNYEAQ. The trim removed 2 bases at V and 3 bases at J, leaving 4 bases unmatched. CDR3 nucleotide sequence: TGTGCCAGCAGCTTACGCGGGAGTGGCTACAATGAGCAGTTCTTC. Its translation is CASSLRGSGYNEQFF.

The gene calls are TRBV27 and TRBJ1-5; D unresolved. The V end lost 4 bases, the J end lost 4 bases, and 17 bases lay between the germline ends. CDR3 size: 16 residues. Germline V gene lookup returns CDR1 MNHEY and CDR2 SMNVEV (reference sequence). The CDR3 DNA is TGTGCCAGCAGTTCGACCGGGATGCAAGTTAATCAGCCCCAGCATTTT. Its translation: CASSSTGMQVNQPQHF.

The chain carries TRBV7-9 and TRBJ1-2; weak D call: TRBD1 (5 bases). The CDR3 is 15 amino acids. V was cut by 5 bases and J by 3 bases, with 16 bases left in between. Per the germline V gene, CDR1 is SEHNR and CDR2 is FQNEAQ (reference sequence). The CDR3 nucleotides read TGTGCCAGCAGCCCAGGACGTTTAGGGGACTATGGCTACACCTTC. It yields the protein CASSPGRLGDYGYTF.

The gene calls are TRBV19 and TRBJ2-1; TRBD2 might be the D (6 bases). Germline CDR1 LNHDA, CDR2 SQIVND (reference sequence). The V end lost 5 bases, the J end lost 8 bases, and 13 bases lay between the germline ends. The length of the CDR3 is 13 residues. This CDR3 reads CASSYRREDEQFF. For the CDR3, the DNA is TGTGCCAGTAGTTATCGGAGGGAGGATGAGCAGTTCTTC.

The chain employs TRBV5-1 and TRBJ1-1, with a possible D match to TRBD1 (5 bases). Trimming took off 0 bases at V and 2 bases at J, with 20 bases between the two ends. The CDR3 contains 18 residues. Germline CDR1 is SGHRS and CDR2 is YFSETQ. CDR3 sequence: CASSLGVSSQGINTEAFF. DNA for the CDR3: TGCGCCAGCAGCTTGGGGGTTTCGTCGCAGGGTATCAACACTGAAGCTTTCTTT. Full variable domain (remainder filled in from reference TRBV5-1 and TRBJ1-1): KAGVTQTPRYLIKTRGQQVTLSCSPISGHRSVSWYQQTPGQGLQFLFEYFSETQRNKGNFPGRFSGRQFSNSRSEMNVSTLELGDSALYLCASSLGVSSQGINTEAFFGQGTRLTVV.

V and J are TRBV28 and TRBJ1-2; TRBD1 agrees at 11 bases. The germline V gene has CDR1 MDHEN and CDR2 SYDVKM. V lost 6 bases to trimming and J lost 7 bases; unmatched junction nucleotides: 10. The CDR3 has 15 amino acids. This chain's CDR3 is CASRRTGGATSGYTF. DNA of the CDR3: TGTGCCAGCAGAAGGACAGGGGGCGCTACCTCTGGCTACACCTTC.

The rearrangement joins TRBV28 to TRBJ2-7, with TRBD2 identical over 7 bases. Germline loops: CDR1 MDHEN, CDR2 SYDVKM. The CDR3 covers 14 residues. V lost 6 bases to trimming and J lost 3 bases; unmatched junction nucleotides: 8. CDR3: CASSSSGLLYEQYF. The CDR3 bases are TGTGCCAGCAGCTCGTCGGGACTACTCTACGAGCAGTACTTC.

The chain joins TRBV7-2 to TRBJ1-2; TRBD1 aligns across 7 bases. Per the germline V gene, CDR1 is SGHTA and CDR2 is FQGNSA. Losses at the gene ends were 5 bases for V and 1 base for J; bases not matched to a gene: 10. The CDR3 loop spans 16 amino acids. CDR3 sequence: CASSPRQGPYNYGYTF. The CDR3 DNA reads TGTGCCAGCAGCCCCCGACAGGGTCCGTATAACTATGGCTACACCTTC.

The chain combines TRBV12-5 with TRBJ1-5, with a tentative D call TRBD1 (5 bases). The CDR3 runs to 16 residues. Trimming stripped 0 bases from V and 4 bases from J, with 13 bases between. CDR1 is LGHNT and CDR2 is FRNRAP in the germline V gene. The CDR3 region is CASGLVPGLENQPQHF. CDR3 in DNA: TGTGCTAGTGGTTTGGTTCCAGGGTTAGAAAATCAGCCCCAGCATTTT.

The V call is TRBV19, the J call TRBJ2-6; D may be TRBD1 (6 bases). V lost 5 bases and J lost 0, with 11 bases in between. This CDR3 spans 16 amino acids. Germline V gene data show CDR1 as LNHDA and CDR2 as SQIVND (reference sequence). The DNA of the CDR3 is TGTGCCAGTAGTCAAGGGGGAACCTCTGGGGCCAACGTCCTGACTTTC. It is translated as CASSQGGTSGANVLTF.

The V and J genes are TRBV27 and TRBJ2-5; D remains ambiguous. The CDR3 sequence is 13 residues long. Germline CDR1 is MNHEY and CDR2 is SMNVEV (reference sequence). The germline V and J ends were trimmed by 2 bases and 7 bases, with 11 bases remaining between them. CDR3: CASSLVGPGTQYF. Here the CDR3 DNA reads TGTGCCAGCAGTTTAGTTGGGCCCGGGACCCAGTACTTC.